The sequence of this T cell receptor (beta chain) was determined in a study of CD8+CD57+ T cells in acquired aplastic anemia. Genomic DNA constituted the template upon which TCR beta VDJ and CDR3 profiling was performed. TCRdb redid the calling of the reads with MiXCR, one entry per CDR3 protein. This table has 150,000 to 200,000 distinct CDR3 sequences, about 64% appearing once. Material for sequencing was sorted CD4+, CD8+, or CD8+CD57+ T cells (not recorded which) from PBMCs. This TCR derives from a human donor in good health.

The CDR3 sequence: CASSLGLAGGRVGTQYF. The CDR3 DNA is TGTGCCAGCAGCCTGGGACTAGCGGGAGGGAGGGTAGGTACGCAGTATTTT. The chain is built from TRBV5-6 and TRBJ2-3; 16 bases are a match to TRBD2. J lost 8 bases, V lost 4 bases, and 10 bases had no gene match. The CDR3 sequence is 17 residues long. The germline CDR1 and CDR2 sequences are SGHDT and YYEEEE. Full variable domain (rest looked up from reference TRBV5-6 and TRBJ2-3): DAGVTQSPTHLIKTRGQQVTLRCSPKSGHDTVSWYQQALGQGPQFIFQYYEEEERQRGNFPDRFSGHQFPNYSSELNVNALLLGDSALYLCASSLGLAGGRVGTQYFGPGTRLTVL.